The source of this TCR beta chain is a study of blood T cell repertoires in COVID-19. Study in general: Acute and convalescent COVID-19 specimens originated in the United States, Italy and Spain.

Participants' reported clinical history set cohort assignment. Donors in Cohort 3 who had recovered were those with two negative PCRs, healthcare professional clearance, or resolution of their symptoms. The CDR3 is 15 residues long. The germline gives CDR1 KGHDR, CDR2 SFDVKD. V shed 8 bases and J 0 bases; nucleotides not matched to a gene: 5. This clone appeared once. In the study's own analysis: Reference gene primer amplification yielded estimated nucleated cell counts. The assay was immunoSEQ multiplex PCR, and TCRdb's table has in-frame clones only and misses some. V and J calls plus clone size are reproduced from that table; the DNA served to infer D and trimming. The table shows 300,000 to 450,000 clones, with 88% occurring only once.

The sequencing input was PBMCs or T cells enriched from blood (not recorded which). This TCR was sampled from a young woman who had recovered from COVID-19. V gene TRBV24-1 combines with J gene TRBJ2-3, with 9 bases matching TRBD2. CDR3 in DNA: TGTGCCACCACCCTAGCGGGACTAAGCACAGATACGCAGTATTTT. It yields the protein CATTLAGLSTDTQYF.